The 11 T cell receptor beta chains listed next were all sequenced from one sample in a study of a mutant IDH1 vaccine in newly diagnosed glioma. These TCRs are of unknown antigen specificity. Clones were read by immunoSEQ multiplex PCR, and TCRdb kept only the in-frame ones, dropping some. This table holds roughly 30,000 clones, about 73% found once. Time point indicated: week 11, during vaccination. Every single dose of the vaccine, 300 ug of mutant IDH1 20-mer peptide, came with topical imiquimod. The starting material was PBMCs, obtained from a glioma patient whose treatment included an IDH1 peptide vaccine. Source of these receptors: a young man with glioma.

This clone has a single count. The gene calls are TRBV2 and TRBJ2-7; 8 bases are shared with TRBD2. This CDR3 comprises 15 residues. With V trimmed by 6 bases and J by 7 bases, 14 bases remained unmatched. Germline CDR1 and CDR2: SNHLY and FYNNEI. CDR3 in amino acids: CASRDGTRIGGEQYF. The DNA for the CDR3 is TGTGCCAGCAGAGACGGGACTAGGATTGGGGGTGAGCAGTACTTC.

This clone was found once. The V call is TRBV4-2, the J call TRBJ2-1; 7 bases line up with TRBD2. Per germline, CDR1 LGHNA and CDR2 YNFKEQ. This CDR3 is 15 amino acids long. V was clipped by 0 bases and J by 10 bases; unmatched bases: 9. The CDR3 loop reads CASSQERSSGKEQFF. Here the CDR3 DNA reads TGTGCCAGCAGCCAAGAGAGGTCTAGCGGAAAGGAGCAGTTCTTC.

The chain uses TRBV30 and TRBJ2-5; D is undetermined. Per the germline V gene, CDR1 is GTSNPN and CDR2 is SVGIG (reference sequence). Trimming stripped 8 bases from V and 0 bases from J, with 13 bases between. The CDR3 has 13 amino acids. CDR3 sequence (DNA): TGTGCCGGGAACCTCGACAACCAAGAGACCCAGTACTTC. Translation: CAGNLDNQETQYF.

This chain links TRBV30 with TRBJ1-2; TRBD1 matches at 7 bases. The CDR3 consists of 15 residues. Per germline, CDR1 GTSNPN and CDR2 SVGIG (reference sequence). J was trimmed by 2 bases and V by 0 bases; bases with no gene match: 6. The CDR3 protein is CAWSVDRDSNYGYTF. For the CDR3, the DNA is TGTGCCTGGAGTGTAGACCGGGACAGCAACTATGGCTACACCTTC.

V and J are TRBV19 and TRBJ1-5, with D possibly being TRBD1 (5 bases). This CDR3 spans 19 amino acids. Per germline, CDR1 LNHDA and CDR2 SQIVND (reference sequence). Trimming took off 3 bases at V and 0 bases at J, with 21 bases between the two ends. The CDR3 DNA follows: TGTGCCAGTAGTATTTTCGTCGGGGGGACGGGTAATAGCAATCAGCCCCAGCATTTT. The encoded protein is CASSIFVGGTGNSNQPQHF. Drawing the rest from reference TRBV19 and TRBJ1-5, the complete variable domain is DGGITQSPKYLFRKEGQNVTLSCEQNLNHDAMYWYRQDPGQGLRLIYYSQIVNDFQKGDIAEGYSVSREKKESFPLTVTSAQKNPTAFYLCASSIFVGGTGNSNQPQHFGDGTRLSIL.

The chain joins TRBV19 to TRBJ1-1; possibly TRBD1 for D (5 bases). The CDR3 is made up of 13 amino acids. Trimming pared 8 bases from V and 0 bases from J, leaving 10 bases between. Germline CDR1 LNHDA, CDR2 SQIVND (reference sequence). The CDR3: CASGDRLNTEAFF. CDR3 nucleotide sequence: TGTGCCAGTGGGGACCGACTGAACACTGAAGCTTTCTTT.

The count of this clone is one. V and J are TRBV7-9 and TRBJ1-2; perhaps TRBD1 as D (6 bases). The germline V gene encodes CDR1 SEHNR and CDR2 FQNEAQ (reference sequence). The length of the CDR3 is 12 residues. Trimming stripped 7 bases from V and 6 bases from J, with 12 bases between. The CDR3 nucleotides read TGTGCCAGCACCCCCTCAGGGGATGGCTACACCTTC. Translation: CASTPSGDGYTF.

The genes are TRBV5-1 and TRBJ2-3; TRBD2 might be the D (6 bases). CDR1 and CDR2 from the germline V gene are SGHRS and YFSETQ. V dropped 0 bases and J dropped 5 bases, with 16 bases sitting between them. The CDR3 has 16 residues. The CDR3 DNA sequence: TGCGCCAGCAGCTTGGATGGGGGAGGCCCCGGAGATACGCAGTATTTT. Protein product: CASSLDGGGPGDTQYF. Based on the CDR3 plus reference TRBV5-1 and TRBJ2-3, the full variable domain is KAGVTQTPRYLIKTRGQQVTLSCSPISGHRSVSWYQQTPGQGLQFLFEYFSETQRNKGNFPGRFSGRQFSNSRSEMNVSTLELGDSALYLCASSLDGGGPGDTQYFGPGTRLTVL.

The chain links TRBV30 to TRBJ2-1; D gene uncertain. The CDR3 has 12 residues. CDR1 is GTSNPN, CDR2 SVGIG, per germline (reference sequence). V dropped 0 bases and J dropped 3 bases, with 3 bases sitting between them. The CDR3 bases are TGTGCCTGGAGTGTGGGCTACAATGAGCAGTTCTTC. Protein: CAWSVGYNEQFF.

This chain connects TRBV25-1 to TRBJ2-1; unclear D gene. The CDR3 has 13 residues. The germline V and J ends were trimmed by 3 bases and 4 bases, with 7 bases remaining between them. Germline CDR1 MGHDK, CDR2 SYGVNS. CDR3 protein: CASSDKAYNEQFF. The CDR3, as DNA: TGTGCCAGCAGTGACAAGGCTTACAATGAGCAGTTCTTC.

V is TRBV5-1 and J is TRBJ2-5, with 9 positions matching TRBD2. V lost 2 bases, J lost 0 bases, and 2 bases stayed unmatched. Germline loops: CDR1 SGHRS, CDR2 YFSETQ. The CDR3 is 15 amino acids. In DNA form, the CDR3 reads TGCGCCAGCAGCTTTACTAGCGGGTACCAAGAGACCCAGTACTTC. This encodes CASSFTSGYQETQYF.